The subject of this entry is one TCR beta chain. The data belong to a study of technical replicates of blood from a few donors. Clones were read by immunoSEQ multiplex PCR, and TCRdb kept only the in-frame ones, dropping some. The table lists fewer than 85,000 clones, around 94% of them singletons. The CDR3 consists of 15 residues. With V trimmed by 4 bases and J by 0 bases, 6 bases remained unmatched. From germline, CDR1 is SGHAT and CDR2 FQNNGV. This TCR derives from a human donor in good health. This chain connects TRBV11-2 to TRBJ2-7; 7 bases line up with TRBD1. Sequencing was carried out using T cells isolated from PBMCs. CDR3 bases: TGTGCCAGCAGCTATACAGGGGACCTCTCCTACGAGCAGTACTTC. Its translation is CASSYTGDLSYEQYF.